This T cell receptor beta chain was retrieved from a study of vaccination effects on CD4 cells after COVID-19. This CDR3 is built from 12 residues. Germline V lookup: CDR1 SQVTM, CDR2 ANQGSEA. With V trimmed by 6 bases and J by 10 bases, 8 bases remained unmatched. Repertoires were generated with immunoSEQ multiplex PCR, while TCRdb's copy carries only in-frame clones and drops some. The sample consists of about 64,000 clones, around 78% of them appearing once. Viral peptide pools were used in the ViraFEST assay to expand antigen-specific CD4+ T cells, and sequencing came afterward. Researchers isolated CD4+ T cells once ten to eleven days of culture had elapsed. Vaccination of participants consisted of two doses of either the BNT162b2 or mRNA-1273 vaccine. Wells containing 1.5 million to 2.5 million PBMC each were cultured with approximately 9.2 IU/ml IL-2 and approximately 10 ug/ml peptides. On this clone itself: What it binds is not known.

The sequence was obtained from a human donor who received a COVID-19 vaccine. V and J are TRBV29-1 and TRBJ2-1; 8 bases align to TRBD1. This sample comprised CD4+ T cells from PBMCs cultured with HCoV-OC43 spike peptides, obtained after COVID-19 vaccination. The subset here: HCoV-OC43 spike overlapping peptide pool stimulation. The CDR3 nucleotides read TGCAGCGTAATAGGACAGGGAGAGGAGCAGTTCTTC. Protein product: CSVIGQGEEQFF.